This T cell receptor (beta chain) derives from a study of a mutant IDH1 vaccine in newly diagnosed glioma. Study details: Vaccines began 4-6 weeks after radiotherapy alone, or with temozolomide cycles.

Assay: immunoSEQ multiplex PCR; the TCRdb copy retains only in-frame clones and omits some. Among about 60,000 clones listed, around four fifths were seen once. Time point in this sample: week 47, end of study. Alongside topical imiquimod, each dose of vaccine comprised 300 ug of mutant IDH1 20-mer peptide. On this clone itself: Its matching antigen is unknown.

V was trimmed by 2 bases and J by 14 bases, leaving 14 bases between them. The CDR3 sequence is 12 residues long. CDR1 and CDR2 from the germline V gene are SGHDT and YYEEEE. The clonotype originates from a woman aged 50 to 65 with glioma. The V call is TRBV5-6, the J call TRBJ2-1, with D possibly matching TRBD1 (5 bases). Here the sequenced sample was PBMCs, taken from a glioma patient whose treatment included an IDH1 peptide vaccine. The DNA of the CDR3 is TGTGCCAGCAGCTTCGGACACGTACCCAAGTTCTTC. Translation gives CASSFGHVPKFF.